This entry describes one TCR beta chain. The sample comes from a study of blood T cell repertoires in COVID-19. For the study at large: The samples span acute and convalescent COVID-19 from the United States, Italy and Spain. T cells, B-cell-depleted T cells, or PBMCs provided the cDNA or gDNA that served as material.

Original handling: Reference gene primers were amplified, and this amplification served to estimate nucleated cell counts. Measured with immunoSEQ multiplex PCR; TCRdb has only the in-frame clones, and not every one. The DNA was the basis for D and trimming; V, J and clone size are from that table. The top ten hold 3.5% to 5.5% of the sample, which has over 100,000 clones, 70% to 85% seen once. The length of the CDR3 is 18 residues. Trimming removed 1 base at V and 0 bases at J, with 16 bases between. Per the germline V gene, CDR1 is LNHDA and CDR2 is SQIVND (reference sequence). Sequenced input: peripheral blood. The sequence derives from a woman between 65 and 79 years old with acute or convalescent COVID-19. The J gene is TRBJ1-5, the V gene TRBV19; no clear D gene. The CDR3 coding sequence is TGTGCCAGTAGTATAGCAAGCACCCTAGCATATAGCAATCAGCCCCAGCATTTT. Encoded protein: CASSIASTLAYSNQPQHF.